The entry that follows covers one TCR beta chain sequence. The target antigen is unknown. The sample is drawn from a study of monozygotic twins with inflammatory bowel disease. Study conclusions and caveats: Background noise in patient repertoires may stem from differing immunosuppressive treatments.

Whole-blood RNA isolation (total RNA) proceeded without T cell sorting. TCRdb reanalyzed the 5' RACE reads, giving one entry per CDR3 protein sequence and no DNA. The sample has around 370,000 distinct CDR3 sequences. The CDR3 runs 14 residues. Germline CDR1 SGHRS, CDR2 YFSETQ. The J gene is TRBJ2-4, the V gene TRBV5-1; the TCRdb D gene call, TRBD1, has no DNA to confirm it. Material for sequencing was blood. This clonotype was sampled from a human donor with ulcerative colitis or Crohn's disease, or a healthy co-twin of an affected twin (not recorded which). The chain's CDR3 is CASQTGTGENIQYF.